These 18 T cell receptor beta chains share one sample of origin, sequenced in a study of blood T cell repertoires in COVID-19. Sequencing was performed with immunoSEQ multiplex PCR; in TCRdb, only in-frame clones are kept and a portion is missing. The top ten clones hold around 7% of a sample with about 180,000 clones, more than 70% of them seen once. The source material was peripheral blood. These receptors all come from a man over 45 with active or convalescent COVID-19.

The rearrangement joins TRBV19 to TRBJ1-4; unclear D gene. Germline V gene data show CDR1 as LNHDA and CDR2 as SQIVND (reference sequence). The CDR3 is 12 residues long. Deletions cut 6 bases from V and 15 bases from J, with 17 bases between. CDR3 nucleotide sequence: TGTGCCAGTAGCGAAGATGCGGGTTCGGTGTTTTTT. Translation: CASSEDAGSVFF. Full variable domain (remainder filled in from reference TRBV19 and TRBJ1-4): DGGITQSPKYLFRKEGQNVTLSCEQNLNHDAMYWYRQDPGQGLRLIYYSQIVNDFQKGDIAEGYSVSREKKESFPLTVTSAQKNPTAFYLCASSEDAGSVFFGSGTQLSVL.

The chain links TRBV19 to TRBJ1-5; 10 nucleotides agree with TRBD1. Germline values: CDR1 LNHDA, CDR2 SQIVND (reference sequence). Trimming cost V 4 bases and J 6 bases; bases outside gene matches: 9. CDR3 size: 16 residues. In DNA, the CDR3 is TGTGCCAGTAGTACCCCGGGACAGGGGATGGGTCAGCCCCAGCATTTT. It translates to CASSTPGQGMGQPQHF.

The gene calls are TRBV18 and TRBJ2-3, with 8 bases lining up with TRBD2. The germline gives CDR1 KGHSH, CDR2 LQKENI. The J segment lost 3 bases and the V segment lost 8 bases, leaving 16 bases of the junction unmatched. There are 17 residues in the CDR3. CDR3 DNA sequence: TGTGCCAGCGGCCCACTCGGGGGGGCCTCGGGAACAGATACGCAGTATTTT. Translating gives CASGPLGGASGTDTQYF.

CDR3 sequence reads: CASSQGQQLWSYTF. CDR3 nucleotide sequence: TGCGCCAGCAGCCAAGGACAGCAACTATGGAGCTACACCTTC. The rearrangement links TRBV4-1 to TRBJ1-2; the D gene is possibly TRBD1 (5 bases). The CDR3 is made up of 14 amino acids. With 1 base removed from V and 9 bases from J, the gap between germline ends came to 15 bases. Germline CDR1 is MGHRA and CDR2 is YSYEKL.

V is TRBV5-6 and J is TRBJ2-2; 12 bases align to TRBD2. J was trimmed by 0 bases and V by 4 bases; bases with no gene match: 4. The CDR3 has 17 amino acids. Germline-derived CDR1 and CDR2 are SGHDT and YYEEEE. The CDR3, as DNA: TGTGCCAGCAGCCGAAGGACTAGCGGGGCGAACACCGGGGAGCTGTTTTTT. It is translated as CASSRRTSGANTGELFF.

V gene TRBV7-2 combines with J gene TRBJ2-7, with 8 nucleotides matching TRBD2. V was clipped by 8 bases and J by 0 bases; unmatched bases: 3. Per the germline V gene, CDR1 is SGHTA and CDR2 is FQGNSA. The CDR3 covers 13 residues. CDR3: CASVAGLSYEQYF. The CDR3 DNA follows: TGTGCCAGCGTAGCGGGGCTCTCCTACGAGCAGTACTTC.

CDR3 DNA: TGTGCCAGCACTACAAGGATGGACTTTGGAACCCCTGGCTACACCTTC. It encodes CASTTRMDFGTPGYTF. The chain has TRBV9 and TRBJ1-2; D unclear. Germline V lookup: CDR1 SGDLS, CDR2 YYNGEE. There are 16 residues in the CDR3. V gave up 6 bases and J gave up 7 bases, with 25 bases separating them.

V and J are TRBV9 and TRBJ1-3, with D uncertain. In germline, CDR1 is SGDLS, CDR2 YYNGEE. CDR3 length equals 13 residues. Trimming took off 4 bases at V and 4 bases at J, with 9 bases between the two ends. CDR3 sequence: CASSPSQGNTIYF. Written as DNA, the CDR3 is TGTGCCAGCAGCCCATCCCAAGGAAACACCATATATTTT.

V is TRBV19 and J is TRBJ2-5; no clear D. The CDR3 is made up of 13 amino acids. The ends were cut back, 2 bases at V and 4 bases at J, with 8 bases in the middle. CDR1 is LNHDA, CDR2 SQIVND, per germline (reference sequence). CDR3 bases: TGTGCCAGTAGTATAACGGAGCGAGAGACCCAGTACTTC. It encodes CASSITERETQYF.

This chain connects TRBV14 to TRBJ2-7; perhaps TRBD2 as D (6 bases). Germline assignment: CDR1 SGHDN and CDR2 FVKESK. CDR3 length equals 14 residues. Trimming stripped 4 bases from V and 7 bases from J, with 17 bases between. The CDR3 DNA reads as TGTGCCAGCAGCCCAAGCGGTTCTGGGGGGGAGCAGTACTTC. Its protein is CASSPSGSGGEQYF.

This chain links TRBV12-3 or TRBV12-4 with TRBJ2-2; tentative D call: TRBD2 (5 bases). This CDR3 spans 13 amino acids. The V end was cut by 5 bases, the J end by 17 bases, with 21 bases between. The CDR3 bases are TGTGCCAGCAGTGCCGGCAACACCGGGGAAGGCTTTTTT. This sequence encodes CASSAGNTGEGFF.

This clone was seen a single time. This chain uses TRBV4-3 with TRBJ2-4; no firm D call. Trimming stripped 0 bases from V and 2 bases from J, with 11 bases between. CDR1 LGHNA and CDR2 YSLEER come from the germline V gene. The CDR3 runs 16 residues. The CDR3 protein is CASSQELTGTKNIQYF. The CDR3 DNA follows: TGCGCCAGCAGCCAAGAGTTAACGGGTACCAAAAACATTCAGTACTTC.

This clone was found once. The genes are TRBV23-1 and TRBJ1-6; unclear D gene. TRBV23-1 falls under the ORF class, with uncertain function. This CDR3 comprises 20 residues. Trimming cost V 4 bases and J 0 bases, with 22 bases left between them. In nucleotides, the CDR3 is TGCGCCAGCAGTCCTACCGAGGGATTCGGACCGAGCTCCTATAATTCACCCCTCCACTTT. It is translated as CASSPTEGFGPSSYNSPLHF.

CDR3 bases: TGTGCCAGCAGTGAATACGGAGAGTCACCCCTCCACTTT. Its translation is CASSEYGESPLHF. V is TRBV2 and J is TRBJ1-6; D is uncertain. Trimming shortened V by 2 bases and J by 10 bases, and 9 bases separated the two germline ends. Per the germline V gene, CDR1 is SNHLY and CDR2 is FYNNEI. The CDR3 length is 13 residues.

The chain recombines TRBV10-3 with TRBJ1-6; TRBD1 agrees at 10 bases. This CDR3 is 16 amino acids long. Trimming removed 0 bases from V and 6 bases from J; junction bases left unmatched: 2. The germline V gene has CDR1 ENHRY and CDR2 SYGVKD. As DNA, the CDR3 is TGTGCCATCAGTGAGTCTCGGACAGGGGGTAATTCACCCCTCCACTTT. This encodes CAISESRTGGNSPLHF.

The J gene is TRBJ1-6, the V gene TRBV5-6, with a weak D call TRBD1 (6 bases). V lost 5 bases and J lost 4, with 13 bases in between. CDR1 is SGHDT, CDR2 YYEEEE, per germline. There are 15 residues in the CDR3. CDR3 protein: CASRSRTVYNSPLHF. The CDR3 nucleotides read TGTGCCAGCAGGTCCAGGACAGTGTATAATTCACCCCTCCACTTT.

This rearrangement joins TRBV4-3 to TRBJ1-5; D unresolved. The CDR3 contains 13 residues. Trimming removed 3 bases from V and 5 bases from J, with 8 bases in between. CDR1 and CDR2 (germline): LGHNA, YSLEER. CDR3 DNA sequence: TGCGCCAGCAGCCAGTCCGGGTATCAGCCCCAGCATTTT. This codes for CASSQSGYQPQHF.

V and J are TRBV28 and TRBJ2-7, with TRBD2 matching 9 bases. J was trimmed by 6 bases and V by 5 bases; bases with no gene match: 17. The germline V gene has CDR1 MDHEN and CDR2 SYDVKM. The CDR3 length is 17 residues. In DNA, the CDR3 is TGTGCCAGCAGTACACCGGGACTAGCACGAGTTTTCGCCGAGCAGTACTTC. It codes for CASSTPGLARVFAEQYF.